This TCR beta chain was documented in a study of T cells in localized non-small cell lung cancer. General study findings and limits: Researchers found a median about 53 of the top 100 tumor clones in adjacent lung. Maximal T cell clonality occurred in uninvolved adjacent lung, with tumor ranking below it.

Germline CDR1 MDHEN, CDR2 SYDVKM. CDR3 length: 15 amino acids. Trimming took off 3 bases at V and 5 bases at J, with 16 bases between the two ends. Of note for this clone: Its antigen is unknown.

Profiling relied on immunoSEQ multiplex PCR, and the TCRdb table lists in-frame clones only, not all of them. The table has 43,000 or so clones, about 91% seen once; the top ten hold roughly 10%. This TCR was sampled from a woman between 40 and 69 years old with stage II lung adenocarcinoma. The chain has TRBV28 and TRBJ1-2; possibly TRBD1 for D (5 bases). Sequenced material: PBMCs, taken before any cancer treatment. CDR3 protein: CASSFPVDTPYGYTF. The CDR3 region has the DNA TGTGCCAGCAGTTTTCCCGTGGACACCCCTTATGGCTACACCTTC.